This TCR beta chain emerged from a study of T cell responses to AZD1222 COVID-19 vaccine. Whole-study findings and limits: Spike-specific TCR breadth and depth both grew after two AZD1222 doses.

A word on this clone: Its antigen is unidentified.

This CDR3 is built from 14 residues. The germline CDR1 and CDR2 sequences are GTSNPN and SVGIG (reference sequence). The V gene lost 0 bases and the J gene lost 2 bases, with 8 bases spanning the gap. Measured with immunoSEQ multiplex PCR; TCRdb has only the in-frame clones, and not every one. The profile shows 180,000 or so clones, approximately 90% of them singletons. The rearrangement links TRBV30 to TRBJ1-3; D ambiguous. The input for sequencing was peripheral blood, taken 28 days after the second AZD1222 dose. This clonotype was sampled from an adult who received the AZD1222 COVID-19 vaccine. The DNA of the CDR3 is TGTGCCTGGAGTGTATCCGGGGCTGGAAACACCATATATTTT. This gives the protein CAWSVSGAGNTIYF.